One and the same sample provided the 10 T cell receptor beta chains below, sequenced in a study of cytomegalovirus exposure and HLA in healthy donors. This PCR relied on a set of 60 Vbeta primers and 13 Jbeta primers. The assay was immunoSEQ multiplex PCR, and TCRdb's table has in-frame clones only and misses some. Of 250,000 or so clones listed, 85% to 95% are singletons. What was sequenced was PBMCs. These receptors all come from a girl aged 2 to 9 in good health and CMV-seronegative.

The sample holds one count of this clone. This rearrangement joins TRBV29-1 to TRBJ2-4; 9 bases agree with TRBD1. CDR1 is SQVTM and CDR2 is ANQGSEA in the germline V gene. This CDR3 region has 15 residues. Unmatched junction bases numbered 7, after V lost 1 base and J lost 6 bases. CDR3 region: CSVEAQKGQGNIQYF. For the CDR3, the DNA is TGCAGCGTTGAAGCCCAAAAGGGACAGGGAAACATTCAGTACTTC.

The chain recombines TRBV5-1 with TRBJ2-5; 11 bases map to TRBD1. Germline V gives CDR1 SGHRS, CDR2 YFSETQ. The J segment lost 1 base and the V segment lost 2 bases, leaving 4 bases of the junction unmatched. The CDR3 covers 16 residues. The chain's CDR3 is CASSLTGTGGQETQYF. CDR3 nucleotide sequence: TGCGCCAGCAGCTTAACCGGGACAGGGGGCCAAGAGACCCAGTACTTC.

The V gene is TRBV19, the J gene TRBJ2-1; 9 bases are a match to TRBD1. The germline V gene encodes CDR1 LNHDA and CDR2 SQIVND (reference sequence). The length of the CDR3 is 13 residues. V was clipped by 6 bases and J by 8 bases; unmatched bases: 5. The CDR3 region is CASRRTGVYEQFF. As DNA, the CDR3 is TGTGCCAGTAGAAGGACAGGGGTTTATGAGCAGTTCTTC.

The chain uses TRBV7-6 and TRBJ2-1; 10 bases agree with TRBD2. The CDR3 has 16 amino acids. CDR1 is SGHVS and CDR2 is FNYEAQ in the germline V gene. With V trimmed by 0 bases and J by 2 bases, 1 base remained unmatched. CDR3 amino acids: CASSLAGLATYNEQFF. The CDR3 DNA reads TGTGCCAGCAGCTTAGCGGGACTAGCGACCTACAATGAGCAGTTCTTC.

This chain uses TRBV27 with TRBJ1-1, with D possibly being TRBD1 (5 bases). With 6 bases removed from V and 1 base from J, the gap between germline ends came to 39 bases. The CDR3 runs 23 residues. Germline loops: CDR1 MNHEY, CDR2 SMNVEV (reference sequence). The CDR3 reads CASRTRGSTFGGDFSFRNTEAFF. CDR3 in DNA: TGTGCCAGCAGGACTAGGGGCAGTACTTTTGGAGGGGATTTTTCTTTTCGGAACACTGAAGCTTTCTTT.

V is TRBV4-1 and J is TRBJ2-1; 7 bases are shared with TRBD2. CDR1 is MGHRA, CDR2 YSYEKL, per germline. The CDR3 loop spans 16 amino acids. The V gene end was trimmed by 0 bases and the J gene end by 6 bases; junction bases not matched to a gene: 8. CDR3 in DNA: TGCGCCAGCAGCCAAGATTGGGTAGCGGGCATCAATGAGCAGTTCTTC. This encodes CASSQDWVAGINEQFF.

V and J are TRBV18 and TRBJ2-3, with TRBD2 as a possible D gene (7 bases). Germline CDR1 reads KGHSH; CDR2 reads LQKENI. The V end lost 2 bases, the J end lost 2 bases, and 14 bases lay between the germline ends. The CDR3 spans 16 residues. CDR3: CASSPVRGAPTDTQYF. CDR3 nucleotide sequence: TGTGCCAGCTCACCAGTCCGGGGGGCCCCCACAGATACGCAGTATTTT.

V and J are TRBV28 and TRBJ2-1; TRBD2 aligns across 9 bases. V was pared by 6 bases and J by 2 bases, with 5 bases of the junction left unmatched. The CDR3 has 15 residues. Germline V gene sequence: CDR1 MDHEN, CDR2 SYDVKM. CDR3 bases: TGTGCCAGCAGCCGTAGCGGGGGACCCTACAATGAGCAGTTCTTC. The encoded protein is CASSRSGGPYNEQFF.

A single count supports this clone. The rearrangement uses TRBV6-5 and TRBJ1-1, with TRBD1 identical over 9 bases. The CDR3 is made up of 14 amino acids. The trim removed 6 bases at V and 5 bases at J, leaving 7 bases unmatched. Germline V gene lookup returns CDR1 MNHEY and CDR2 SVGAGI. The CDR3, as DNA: TGTGCCAGCAGGGCCGGACAGGGGATAACTGAAGCTTTCTTT. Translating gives CASRAGQGITEAFF.

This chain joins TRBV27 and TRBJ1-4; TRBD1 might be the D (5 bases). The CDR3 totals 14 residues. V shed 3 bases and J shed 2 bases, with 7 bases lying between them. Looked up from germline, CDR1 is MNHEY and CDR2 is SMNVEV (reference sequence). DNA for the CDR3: TGTGCCAGCAGTTTTTCAGGGACTAATGAAAAACTGTTTTTT. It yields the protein CASSFSGTNEKLFF. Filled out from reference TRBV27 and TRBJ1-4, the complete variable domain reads EAQVTQNPRYLITVTGKKLTVTCSQNMNHEYMSWYRQDPGLGLRQIYYSMNVEVTDKGDVPEGYKVSRKEKRNFPLILESPSPNQTSLYFCASSFSGTNEKLFFGSGTQLSVL.